These 14 T cell receptor beta chains came from one sample sequenced in a study of shared clonotypes between healthy human individuals. Using immunoSEQ multiplex PCR, the repertoire was profiled, and TCRdb retains in-frame clones only, with some absent. Among over 400,000 clones listed, around four fifths were seen once. Source material: PBMCs. The receptors were gathered from a woman aged 40-49 years in good health. Some clones in this sample may be carry-over from other donors' samples.

Only one count was recorded for this clone. The V call is TRBV6-5, the J call TRBJ2-1; D perhaps matches TRBD1 (5 bases). CDR3 size: 13 residues. The germline V gene has CDR1 MNHEY and CDR2 SVGAGI. The V and J ends lost 6 bases and 10 bases respectively, with 16 bases between them. Here the CDR3 DNA reads TGTGCCAGCAGCGACCAGGGTGTCCGGGAGCAGTTCTTC. This codes for CASSDQGVREQFF.

The chain links TRBV18 to TRBJ2-1; 7 bases are a match to TRBD1. The V and J ends lost 3 bases and 1 base, in that order; junction bases with no gene match: 9. The CDR3 consists of 17 residues. In germline, CDR1 is KGHSH, CDR2 LQKENI. CDR3 sequence reads: CASSPSTTGQSYNEQFF. CDR3 nucleotide sequence: TGTGCCAGCTCACCCTCCACCACGGGACAGTCCTACAATGAGCAGTTCTTC.

The chain links TRBV9 to TRBJ1-1; D unresolved. There are 13 residues in the CDR3. Germline CDR1 SGDLS, CDR2 YYNGEE. V lost 1 base and J lost 1, with 5 bases in between. The CDR3 coding sequence is TGTGCCAGCAGCGTACTACCGAACACTGAAGCTTTCTTT. This sequence encodes CASSVLPNTEAFF.

This sequence joins TRBV2 and TRBJ1-1, with 7 bases that match TRBD1. The germline V gene has CDR1 SNHLY and CDR2 FYNNEI. J gave up 6 bases and V 3 bases, and 7 bases lay outside the gene matches. This CDR3 has 14 amino acids. CDR3 loop: CASSDRQGTAEAFF. CDR3 nucleotide sequence: TGTGCCAGCAGTGATCGACAGGGTACAGCTGAAGCTTTCTTT. Complete variable domain (other parts from reference TRBV2 and TRBJ1-1): EPEVTQTPSHQVTQMGQEVILRCVPISNHLYFYWYRQILGQKVEFLVSFYNNEISEKSEIFDDQFSVERPDGSNFTLKIRSTKLEDSAMYFCASSDRQGTAEAFFGQGTRLTVV.

The sample holds one count of this clone. The chain is built from TRBV5-6 and TRBJ1-6; unclear D gene. The V gene's germline CDR1 is SGHDT and CDR2 YYEEEE. The germline V and J ends were trimmed by 4 bases and 6 bases, with 11 bases remaining between them. The CDR3 has 14 amino acids. This CDR3 is CASSAGRVNSPLHF. Written as DNA, the CDR3 is TGTGCCAGCAGCGCAGGACGAGTTAATTCACCCCTCCACTTT. The full variable domain, completed using reference TRBV5-6 and TRBJ1-6, is DAGVTQSPTHLIKTRGQQVTLRCSPKSGHDTVSWYQQALGQGPQFIFQYYEEEERQRGNFPDRFSGHQFPNYSSELNVNALLLGDSALYLCASSAGRVNSPLHFGNGTRLTVT.

This clone was observed a handful of times. The CDR3 region is CSVVLAGVGDTQYF. The CDR3 nucleotides read TGCAGCGTTGTACTAGCGGGAGTGGGAGATACGCAGTATTTT. The chain joins TRBV29-1 to TRBJ2-3, with TRBD2 identical over 11 bases. This CDR3 contains 14 residues. With V trimmed by 4 bases and J by 5 bases, 5 bases remained unmatched. Per the germline V gene, CDR1 is SQVTM and CDR2 is ANQGSEA.

As to this clone: The same CDR3 also results from other DNA sequences found in this sample. This sequence joins TRBV7-3 and TRBJ2-2; perhaps TRBD1 as D (6 bases). V was shortened by 2 bases and J by 4 bases, with 8 bases between the two germline ends. There are 14 residues in the CDR3. Germline V gene data show CDR1 as SGHTA and CDR2 as FQGTGA. The CDR3 here is CASSLQGSTGELFF. As DNA, the CDR3 is TGTGCCAGCAGCTTACAGGGGTCCACCGGGGAGCTGTTTTTT.

This clone was seen only once. The chain has TRBV23-1 and TRBJ1-5, with TRBD1 identical over 8 bases. TRBV23-1 belongs to the ORF category, with a function that is uncertain. The CDR3 consists of 22 residues. Germline trimming cut 0 bases from V and 0 bases from J; bases unmatched to any gene: 19. The CDR3 bases are TGCGCCAGCAGTCAATCGTGGCAGGGGGCGAAAAGTCACCTATATAGCAATCAGCCCCAGCATTTT. Translating it yields CASSQSWQGAKSHLYSNQPQHF.

This rearrangement joins TRBV28 to TRBJ2-1; 10 bases are a match to TRBD2. The CDR3 sequence is 15 residues long. V shed 6 bases, J shed 7 bases, and the junction held 9 bases outside the gene matches. Germline V gives CDR1 MDHEN, CDR2 SYDVKM. The CDR3 coding sequence is TGTGCCAGCAGCACACGGCTAGCGGGAGATAATGAGCAGTTCTTC. Translated, it gives CASSTRLAGDNEQFF.

The V call is TRBV28, the J call TRBJ2-7, with 9 bases matching TRBD1. V was clipped by 8 bases and J by 9 bases; unmatched bases: 11. Germline V gives CDR1 MDHEN, CDR2 SYDVKM. There are 13 residues in the CDR3. This CDR3 is CASVGTGIRGQYF. The CDR3 DNA reads as TGTGCCAGCGTGGGGACAGGGATACGAGGGCAGTACTTC.

This chain joins TRBV7-2 and TRBJ2-7; a possible D gene is TRBD2 (6 bases). V lost 3 bases and J 2 bases, leaving 14 bases between the germline ends. This CDR3 contains 15 residues. CDR1 is SGHTA and CDR2 is FQGNSA in the germline V gene. The CDR3 reads CASSLGAGTTYEQYF. The CDR3 DNA reads TGTGCCAGCAGCTTGGGTGCGGGAACAACCTACGAGCAGTACTTC.

V is TRBV5-1 and J is TRBJ2-3; the D is unclear. The germline V and J ends were trimmed by 2 bases and 6 bases, with 4 bases remaining between them. The CDR3 loop spans 11 amino acids. The germline CDR1 and CDR2 sequences are SGHRS and YFSETQ. The DNA for the CDR3 is TGCGCCAGCAGCTTAACCGATACGCAGTATTTT. It specifies CASSLTDTQYF.

V is TRBV7-2 and J is TRBJ1-2; no clear D. Looked up from germline, CDR1 is SGHTA and CDR2 is FQGNSA. V was shortened by 4 bases and J by 5 bases, with 5 bases between the two germline ends. This CDR3 is built from 11 residues. The CDR3 region has the DNA TGTGCCAGCAGCTACCGATATGGCTACACCTTC. This sequence encodes CASSYRYGYTF.

This chain joins TRBV2 and TRBJ2-7, with 7 positions matching TRBD2. The V gene end was trimmed by 0 bases and the J gene end by 0 bases; junction bases not matched to a gene: 2. CDR1 is SNHLY, CDR2 FYNNEI, per germline. This CDR3 spans 15 amino acids. CDR3 sequence reads: CASSEAERGSYEQYF. The CDR3 DNA follows: TGTGCCAGCAGTGAAGCGGAGCGGGGCTCCTACGAGCAGTACTTC.